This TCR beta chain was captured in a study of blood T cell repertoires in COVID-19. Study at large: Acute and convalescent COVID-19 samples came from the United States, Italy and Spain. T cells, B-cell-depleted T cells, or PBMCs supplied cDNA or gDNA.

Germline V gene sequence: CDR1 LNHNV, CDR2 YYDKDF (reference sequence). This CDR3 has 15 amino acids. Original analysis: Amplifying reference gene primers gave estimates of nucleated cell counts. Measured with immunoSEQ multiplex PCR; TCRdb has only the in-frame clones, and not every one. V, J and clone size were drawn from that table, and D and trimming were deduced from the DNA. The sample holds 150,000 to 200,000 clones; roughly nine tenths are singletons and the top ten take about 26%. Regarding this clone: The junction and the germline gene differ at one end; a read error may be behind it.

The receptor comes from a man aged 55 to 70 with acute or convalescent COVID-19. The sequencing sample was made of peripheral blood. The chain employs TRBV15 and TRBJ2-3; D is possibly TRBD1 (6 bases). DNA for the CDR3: TGTGCCATCAGCAGAGCCGGGACAACCACAGATACGCAGTATTTT. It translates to CAISRAGTTTDTQYF.